These 14 T cell receptor beta chains came from one sample sequenced in a study of blood T cells in healthy people across ages. Alongside a J-beta primer mix, a sample-barcoded 5' primer served in a second PCR lasting roughly 6 to 11 cycles. TCRdb ran MiXCR on the 5' RACE reads and lists one entry per CDR3 protein. The sample lists approximately 2,000,000 distinct CDR3 sequences; 30% to 40% were seen once. Material: blood. Receptor source: a human donor in good health.

The rearrangement links TRBV2 to TRBJ1-4; no definite D call. CDR1 SNHLY and CDR2 FYNNEI come from the germline V gene. The CDR3 has 12 residues. Between the trimmed V and J ends, which lost 1 base and 7 bases, there was a span of 4 bases. The CDR3 is CASSEVSEKLFF. The CDR3 nucleotides are TGTGCCAGCAGTGAAGTGAGTGAAAAACTGTTTTTT.

The J gene is TRBJ2-5, the V gene TRBV5-5; the match to TRBD1 covers 9 bases. This CDR3 has 18 residues. V lost 2 bases and J lost 2; bases outside the gene matches: 13. The germline CDR1 and CDR2 sequences are SGHKS and YYEKEE (reference sequence). CDR3 bases: TGTGCCAGCAGCTTCGGGCGATCCGGGACAGGGATTCAAGAGACCCAGTACTTC. Protein sequence: CASSFGRSGTGIQETQYF.

This chain joins TRBV20-1 and TRBJ2-7; no clear D gene. The germline V gene encodes CDR1 DFQATT and CDR2 SNEGSKA (reference sequence). This CDR3 has 13 residues. V lost 0 bases to trimming and J lost 9 bases, with 15 bases between them. This CDR3 reads CSARDRSTIWQYF. The CDR3, as DNA: TGCAGTGCTAGAGATAGGAGCACCATCTGGCAGTACTTC.

The rearrangement uses TRBV7-8 and TRBJ2-5, with D hard to call. The CDR3 is 13 amino acids. Looked up from germline, CDR1 is SGHVS and CDR2 is FQNEAQ. Trimming cost V 5 bases and J 5 bases, with 12 bases left between them. Written as DNA, the CDR3 is TGTGCCAGCAGCGGGCAGGCAGCGGAGACCCAGTACTTC. Translated: CASSGQAAETQYF.

The gene calls are TRBV12-3 or TRBV12-4 and TRBJ2-4; TRBD1 is a possible D gene (5 bases). Matching the DNA end better, TRBJ2-7 makes the J call doubtful. CDR3 length equals 13 residues. CDR3 sequence: CASTRQRSREQYF. The CDR3 DNA is TGTGCCAGCACCCGACAGAGGTCGCGCGAGCAGTACTTC.

The chain has TRBV20-1 and TRBJ2-5; 14 positions agree with TRBD2. This CDR3 spans 18 amino acids. The germline V gene has CDR1 DFQATT and CDR2 SNEGSKA (reference sequence). With 4 bases clipped from V and 0 bases from J, the junction kept 10 bases outside the gene matches. The CDR3 sequence: CSATRTSGGLEYQETQYF. The CDR3 coding sequence is TGCAGTGCTACCCGGACTAGCGGGGGGCTCGAGTACCAAGAGACCCAGTACTTC.

The V call is TRBV7-8, the J call TRBJ2-1, with 8 bases identical to TRBD2. V was clipped by 2 bases and J by 14 bases; unmatched bases: 11. This CDR3 spans 14 amino acids. Germline CDR1 and CDR2: SGHVS and FQNEAQ. In nucleotides, the CDR3 is TGTGCCAGCAGCTTATTGGAGACTAGCGAGGGGAAGTTCTTC. Its protein product is CASSLLETSEGKFF.

This clonotype was counted only a few times. This rearrangement joins TRBV7-6 to TRBJ2-5; D possibly corresponds to TRBD2 (5 bases). Trimming left V 10 bases short and J 0 bases short, with 12 bases between. The CDR3 spans 13 residues. Germline CDR1 is SGHVS and CDR2 is FNYEAQ. CDR3 amino acids: CANSTGNQETQYF. In DNA form, the CDR3 reads TGTGCCAATTCTACCGGGAACCAAGAGACCCAGTACTTC.

In the case of this clonotype: One end of the junction does not line up with germline, which may come from a read error. V is TRBV7-7 and J is TRBJ2-1; D call uncertain. Germline loops: CDR1 SSHAT, CDR2 FNYEAQ (reference sequence). The CDR3 covers 13 residues. The CDR3 nucleotides read TGTGCCAGCAGTTCCGACCGGAGAAATGAACAGTTCTTC. It encodes CASSSDRRNEQFF.

This clonotype has at least ten counts. The V call is TRBV4-3, the J call TRBJ2-3, with 9 positions matching TRBD2. The germline gives CDR1 LGHNA, CDR2 YSLEER. V dropped 2 bases and J dropped 2; count of bases not matched to a gene: 5. The CDR3 spans 16 residues. The CDR3 is CASSQLAGSYTDTQYF. CDR3 nucleotides: TGCGCCAGCAGCCAACTAGCGGGGAGCTACACAGATACGCAGTATTTT.

The V gene is TRBV5-1, the J gene TRBJ1-6, with 9 bases matching TRBD1. J gave up 10 bases and V 3 bases, and 8 bases lay outside the gene matches. Germline values: CDR1 SGHRS, CDR2 YFSETQ. The CDR3 runs 15 residues. CDR3 nucleotide sequence: TGCGCCAGCAGCTGGGAAGACAGGGGGAACTCACCCCTCCACTTT. This codes for CASSWEDRGNSPLHF.

The chain is built from TRBV12-3 or TRBV12-4 and TRBJ1-1; no definite D call. The CDR3 contains 12 residues. Trimming shortened V by 2 bases and J by 11 bases, and 12 bases separated the two germline ends. The CDR3 protein is CASSLIVDEAFF. The CDR3 region has the DNA TGTGCCAGCAGTTTAATAGTTGATGAGGCTTTCTTT.

In its sample, this clonotype was seen a few times. The genes are TRBV29-1 and TRBJ2-3, with TRBD2 identical over 9 bases. Germline CDR1 reads SQVTM; CDR2 reads ANQGSEA. J lost 0 bases, V lost 4 bases, and 2 bases had no gene match. This CDR3 comprises 14 residues. The CDR3 sequence: CSVASGESTDTQYF. The CDR3 nucleotides read TGCAGCGTTGCTAGCGGGGAGAGCACAGATACGCAGTATTTT.

The rearrangement joins TRBV7-8 to TRBJ2-7, with D hard to call. Germline lookup yields CDR1 SGHVS and CDR2 FQNEAQ. V lost 1 base to trimming and J lost 7 bases, with 20 bases between them. This CDR3 is built from 16 residues. CDR3 amino acids: CASSLEGADGGYEQYF. Here the CDR3 DNA reads TGTGCCAGCAGCTTAGAAGGCGCAGACGGTGGGTATGAGCAGTACTTC. The variable domain in full, with the rest retrieved from reference TRBV7-8 and TRBJ2-7, is GAGVSQSPRYKVAKRGQDVALRCDPISGHVSLFWYQQALGQGPEFLTYFQNEAQLDKSGLPSDRFFAERPEGSVSTLKIQRTQQEDSAVYLCASSLEGADGGYEQYFGPGTRLTVT.